The source of this T cell receptor beta chain is a study of blood T cell repertoires in COVID-19. Measured with immunoSEQ multiplex PCR; TCRdb has only the in-frame clones, and not every one. Found here are over 350,000 clones, more than 75% of them singletons; the top ten hold around 9.3%. Cohorts were assigned according to the clinical history that participants reported. This clone was recorded only once. The germline V gene encodes CDR1 SNHLY and CDR2 FYNNEI. V was pared by 2 bases and J by 0 bases, with 8 bases between. The CDR3 runs 15 residues. This sequence originates from a woman aged 45 to 65 who had recovered from COVID-19. Sequencing used PBMCs or T cells enriched from blood (not recorded which). The chain carries TRBV2 and TRBJ1-5; D might be TRBD1 (5 bases). The CDR3 DNA follows: TGTGCCAGCAGTGAACAGGGATTTAGCAATCAGCCCCAGCATTTT. Encoded protein: CASSEQGFSNQPQHF.